Listed below are T cell receptor beta chains from one sample, sequenced in a study of blood T cells in healthy people across ages. TCRdb called the 5' RACE reads again in MiXCR, with one record for every CDR3 protein. The sample includes about 570,000 distinct CDR3 sequences, about 27% of them seen just once. This sample was shared with a second study, whose subject was T cells of mothers and their children.

The sample comprised blood. The receptors originated from a boy younger than 10 in good health. Both conserved end residues are part of each CDR3. Each record gives: V gene, J gene, CDR3 protein.

V gene: TRBV29-1; J gene: -; CDR3 protein: CSVVDRVYEQFF
V gene: TRBV7-9; J gene: TRBJ2-3; CDR3 protein: CASSWSTDTQYF
V gene: TRBV20-1; J gene: -; CDR3 protein: CSARDMGEPYNEQFF
V gene: TRBV5-1; J gene: TRBJ2-1; CDR3 protein: CASSLAEFSGNEQFF
V gene: TRBV5-5; J gene: TRBJ2-1; CDR3 protein: CASSLLTGLIETQFF
V gene: TRBV3-1; J gene: TRBJ2-5; CDR3 protein: CASSQGIRDGETQYF
V gene: TRBV27; J gene: TRBJ2-7; CDR3 protein: CASSLSGRAYEQYF
V gene: TRBV5-8; J gene: TRBJ2-3; CDR3 protein: CASSFLGTAYTDTQYF
V gene: TRBV5-1; J gene: TRBJ2-3; CDR3 protein: CASSLGLGGAQDTQYF
V gene: TRBV5-1; J gene: TRBJ2-1; CDR3 protein: CASSTPGTGTQFF
V gene: TRBV11-2; J gene: TRBJ1-1; CDR3 protein: CASSSGQLTEAFF
V gene: TRBV7-8; J gene: TRBJ2-3; CDR3 protein: CASSLSLAGGTDTQYF
V gene: TRBV12-3/TRBV12-4; J gene: TRBJ2-1; CDR3 protein: CASSFVSGRVWDNEQFF
V gene: TRBV6-6; J gene: TRBJ2-1; CDR3 protein: CASTGFGRNNEQFF
V gene: TRBV2; J gene: TRBJ1-1; CDR3 protein: CASSGPGQGNLNTEAFF
V gene: TRBV12-3/TRBV12-4; J gene: TRBJ2-7; CDR3 protein: CASSSIARGDEQYF
V gene: TRBV7-2; J gene: TRBJ2-1; CDR3 protein: CASSLDLLAGGTNEQFF
V gene: TRBV5-1; J gene: TRBJ1-1; CDR3 protein: CASSLDRGSGTEAFF
V gene: TRBV5-1; J gene: TRBJ2-1; CDR3 protein: CASSWLAGGNEQFF
V gene: TRBV7-6; J gene: -; CDR3 protein: CASSLVTRPAANEQFF
V gene: TRBV20-1; J gene: TRBJ1-2; CDR3 protein: CSARDYTEGDYTF
V gene: TRBV12-3/TRBV12-4; J gene: TRBJ2-4; CDR3 protein: CASTPIDVGNIQYF
V gene: TRBV5-1; J gene: TRBJ2-1; CDR3 protein: CASRPGQASSYNEQFF
V gene: TRBV11-2; J gene: TRBJ1-1; CDR3 protein: CASSLEAGGLLTEAFF
V gene: TRBV7-6; J gene: TRBJ2-5; CDR3 protein: CASSLASRRDKETQYF
V gene: TRBV3-1; J gene: TRBJ1-1; CDR3 protein: CASSQDWDLNTEAFF
V gene: TRBV29-1; J gene: TRBJ1-5; CDR3 protein: CSVGRWFGGNQPQHF
V gene: TRBV20-1; J gene: TRBJ2-7; CDR3 protein: CSASRASGVSSYEQYF
V gene: TRBV20-1; J gene: TRBJ2-5; CDR3 protein: CSAPFSGEETQYF
V gene: TRBV7-8; J gene: TRBJ2-3; CDR3 protein: CASSLPTGVSDTQYF
V gene: TRBV6-1; J gene: TRBJ2-1; CDR3 protein: CASPVIGTSGLGEQFF
V gene: TRBV4-3; J gene: TRBJ2-7; CDR3 protein: CASSQDHSNEQYF
V gene: TRBV10-3; J gene: TRBJ2-1; CDR3 protein: CAISEMMGLAGNNEQFF
V gene: TRBV6-5; J gene: TRBJ1-4; CDR3 protein: CASSWGVNEKLFF
V gene: TRBV27; J gene: TRBJ1-6; CDR3 protein: CASSLDRGWSPLHF
V gene: TRBV11-2; J gene: TRBJ1-4; CDR3 protein: CASRASGAEKLFF
V gene: TRBV12-3/TRBV12-4; J gene: TRBJ2-4; CDR3 protein: CASSEVEGQGVMGNIQYF
V gene: TRBV7-9; J gene: TRBJ2-7; CDR3 protein: CASSQRAYEQYF
V gene: TRBV20-1; J gene: TRBJ2-2; CDR3 protein: CSARSLAGELFF
V gene: TRBV29-1; J gene: TRBJ2-7; CDR3 protein: CSVEEAERNYEQYF
V gene: TRBV4-2; J gene: TRBJ2-1; CDR3 protein: CASSQDLVAASYNEQFF
V gene: TRBV7-9; J gene: -; CDR3 protein: CASSLGATEQFF
V gene: TRBV10-3; J gene: TRBJ2-2; CDR3 protein: CAISAQGPDTGELFF
V gene: TRBV10-1; J gene: TRBJ2-1; CDR3 protein: CASSEGSGRHNEQFF
V gene: TRBV24-1; J gene: TRBJ2-1; CDR3 protein: CATSGGLAGGGEEQFF
V gene: TRBV5-6; J gene: TRBJ1-2; CDR3 protein: CASSYRVGGGYTF
V gene: TRBV14; J gene: TRBJ2-3; CDR3 protein: CASSQDSAGTQYF
V gene: TRBV4-3; J gene: TRBJ2-1; CDR3 protein: CASSQAAAALDSEQFF
V gene: TRBV7-9; J gene: -; CDR3 protein: CASSLAETGAHEQYF
V gene: TRBV5-5; J gene: TRBJ2-7; CDR3 protein: CASSFGTGISYEQYF
V gene: TRBV7-2; J gene: TRBJ2-3; CDR3 protein: CASRTGYEDTQYF
V gene: TRBV15; J gene: TRBJ1-1; CDR3 protein: CATSRDGGMNTEAFF
V gene: TRBV20-1; J gene: -; CDR3 protein: CSAQRAGGYEQYF
V gene: TRBV27; J gene: TRBJ1-5; CDR3 protein: CASGSIGSNQPQHF